A single T cell receptor (beta chain) is shown here with its context. The sample comes from a study of blood T cell repertoires in COVID-19. For the study at large: PBMCs, B-cell-depleted T cells, or T cells provided the cDNA or gDNA that made up the material.

The ends lost 5 bases at V and 5 bases at J; junction bases unmatched: 6. CDR3 length: 14 amino acids. Germline lookup yields CDR1 SGHTA and CDR2 FQGNSA. In the source study's methods: Amplification of reference gene primers provided the estimated nucleated cell counts. Clones were sequenced by immunoSEQ multiplex PCR, and TCRdb holds only the in-frame ones, with some missing. Clone size and V and J calls were adopted from that table, with D and trimming inferred from the DNA. This table holds fewer than 300,000 clones, 84% found once. The sequence was collected from a human donor in a cohort sampled during active COVID-19. Material: peripheral blood. The chain uses TRBV7-2 and TRBJ2-3, with 8 bases fitting TRBD2. CDR3 nucleotide sequence: TGTGCCAGCAGCCAGGACGGGGGGGGAGATACGCAGTATTTT. This gives the protein CASSQDGGGDTQYF.